This paragraph reports one T cell receptor beta chain. Trimming took off 2 bases at V and 8 bases at J, with 16 bases between the two ends. Germline V gene sequence: CDR1 MNHNS, CDR2 SASEGT. The CDR3 has 15 amino acids. Clones were read by immunoSEQ multiplex PCR, and TCRdb kept only the in-frame ones, dropping some. The sample includes roughly 130,000 clones, about 93% of them seen just once. This record belongs to a study of control samples from healthy donors and cancer patients. This chain joins TRBV6-1 and TRBJ1-5; TRBD1 might be the D (6 bases). The sequenced sample consisted of blood. This clonotype was sampled from a man between 18 and 29 years old in good health. CDR3 DNA sequence: TGTGCCAGCAGTGAACTTCGGACAGCCTTTGAGCCCCAGCATTTT. Translating it yields CASSELRTAFEPQHF.